One sample yielded the 11 T cell receptor beta chains listed below, sequenced in a study of cytomegalovirus exposure and HLA in healthy donors. The PCR made use of 60 Vbeta and 13 Jbeta primers. The repertoire was sequenced with immunoSEQ multiplex PCR; TCRdb's copy has only in-frame clones and lacks some. The sample has approximately 200,000 clones; about 85% are singletons. Sequenced: PBMCs. Receptors originate from a human donor in good health.

This chain joins TRBV5-1 and TRBJ2-2, with 7 positions matching TRBD2. Germline assignment: CDR1 SGHRS and CDR2 YFSETQ. Trimming cost V 4 bases and J 5 bases; bases outside gene matches: 5. CDR3 length equals 14 residues. CDR3 amino acids: CASSQTSPTGELFF. DNA for the CDR3: TGCGCCAGCAGCCAGACTAGCCCTACCGGGGAGCTGTTTTTT.

On this clone: The junction departs from the called germline gene at one end, perhaps through a read error. This chain links TRBV7-9 with TRBJ2-1; TRBD2 is a possible D gene (5 bases). This CDR3 region has 12 residues. Germline V CDR1 and CDR2: SEHNR, FQNEAQ (reference sequence). CDR3 loop: CSSTPTGNEQFF. For the CDR3, the DNA is TGTTCCAGCACCCCCACGGGGAATGAGCAGTTCTTC. Based on the CDR3 plus reference TRBV7-9 and TRBJ2-1, the full variable domain is DTGVSQNPRHKITKRGQNVTFRCDPISEHNRLYWYRQTLGQGPEFLTYFQNEAQLEKSRLLSDRFSAERPKGSFSTLEIQRTEQGDSAMYLCSSTPTGNEQFFGPGTRLTVL.

This sequence joins TRBV11-2 and TRBJ2-7; D remains unclear. This CDR3 comprises 13 residues. The germline V gene has CDR1 SGHAT and CDR2 FQNNGV. The germline V and J ends were trimmed by 5 bases and 3 bases, with 11 bases remaining between them. The CDR3 nucleotides are TGTGCCAGCAGCCCGGTAATACTCTACGAGCAGTACTTC. It codes for CASSPVILYEQYF.

The gene calls are TRBV27 and TRBJ2-1; D might be TRBD1 (6 bases). The V end lost 7 bases, the J end lost 12 bases, and 16 bases lay between the germline ends. Germline V lookup: CDR1 MNHEY, CDR2 SMNVEV (reference sequence). This CDR3 is 12 amino acids long. The CDR3 DNA reads as TGTGCCAGCATCCCTTTGGAAGGGGGGCAGTTCTTC. Amino acids: CASIPLEGGQFF.

The genes are TRBV6-1 and TRBJ2-7; D gene unclear. V was clipped by 0 bases and J by 3 bases, with 12 bases between them. The CDR3 is made up of 15 amino acids. From germline, CDR1 is MNHNS and CDR2 SASEGT. CDR3 loop: CASSEAGSTLYEQYF. The CDR3 nucleotides are TGTGCCAGCAGTGAAGCTGGATCGACACTCTACGAGCAGTACTTC.

The rearrangement uses TRBV6-6 and TRBJ1-1, with D perhaps matching TRBD1 (5 bases). CDR1 is MNHNY and CDR2 is SVGAGI in the germline V gene (reference sequence). Trimming removed 6 bases from V and 5 bases from J, with 13 bases in between. The CDR3 is 13 residues long. The CDR3: CASSEGARTEAFF. As DNA, the CDR3 is TGTGCCAGCAGCGAAGGGGCGCGAACTGAAGCTTTCTTT.

The CDR3 DNA reads as TGTGCCAGCAGCCTCTTACGCCGGGATCTACGGTCTGGCACAGATACGCAGTATTTT. Its translation: CASSLLRRDLRSGTDTQYF. The chain recombines TRBV11-2 with TRBJ2-3; a possible D gene is TRBD2 (5 bases). V dropped 5 bases and J dropped 1 base, with 25 bases sitting between them. In germline, CDR1 is SGHAT, CDR2 FQNNGV. The CDR3 consists of 19 residues.

The CDR3 reads CASSLGGQVYYGYTF. The CDR3 region has the DNA TGTGCCAGCAGCTTAGGGGGACAGGTTTACTATGGCTACACCTTC. The chain uses TRBV7-9 and TRBJ1-2; 8 nucleotides align to TRBD1. Germline CDR1 SEHNR, CDR2 FQNEAQ (reference sequence). V lost 1 base to trimming and J lost 3 bases; unmatched junction nucleotides: 4. There are 15 residues in the CDR3.

The gene calls are TRBV5-1 and TRBJ2-1, with unresolved D. Trimming stripped 4 bases from V and 7 bases from J, with 15 bases between. There are 14 residues in the CDR3. The germline V gene encodes CDR1 SGHRS and CDR2 YFSETQ. The CDR3: CASSGLGAPNEQFF. CDR3 in DNA: TGCGCCAGCAGCGGTTTGGGCGCGCCAAATGAGCAGTTCTTC.

The rearrangement joins TRBV18 to TRBJ2-5, with D maybe TRBD2 (5 bases). With 3 bases removed from V and 4 bases from J, the gap between germline ends came to 6 bases. The CDR3 loop spans 12 amino acids. Looked up from germline, CDR1 is KGHSH and CDR2 is LQKENI. The CDR3 region is CASSPGRETQYF. The CDR3 DNA is TGTGCCAGCTCACCGGGGAGAGAGACCCAGTACTTC.

This clone was counted only a few times. This chain uses TRBV2 with TRBJ1-5, with D tentatively TRBD1 (5 bases). V lost 7 bases to trimming and J lost 5 bases, with 18 bases between them. Per germline, CDR1 SNHLY and CDR2 FYNNEI. This CDR3 comprises 15 residues. The CDR3 DNA reads as TGTGCCAGCACTAAAGAACCAGGGCAGGATCAGCCCCAGCATTTT. Translated, it gives CASTKEPGQDQPQHF.